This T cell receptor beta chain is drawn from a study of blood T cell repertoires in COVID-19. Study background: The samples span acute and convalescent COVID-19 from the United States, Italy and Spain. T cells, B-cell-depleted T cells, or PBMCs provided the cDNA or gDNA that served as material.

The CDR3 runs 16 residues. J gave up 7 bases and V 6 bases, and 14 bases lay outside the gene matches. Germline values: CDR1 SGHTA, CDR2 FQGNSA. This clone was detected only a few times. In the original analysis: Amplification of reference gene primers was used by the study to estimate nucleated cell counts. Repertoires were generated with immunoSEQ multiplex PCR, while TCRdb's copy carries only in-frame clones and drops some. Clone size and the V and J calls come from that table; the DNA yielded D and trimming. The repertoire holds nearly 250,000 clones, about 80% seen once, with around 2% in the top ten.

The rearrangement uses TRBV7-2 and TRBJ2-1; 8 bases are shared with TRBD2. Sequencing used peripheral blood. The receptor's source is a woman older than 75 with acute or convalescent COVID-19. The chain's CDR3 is CASRGASTSAANEQFF. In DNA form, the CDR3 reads TGTGCCAGCAGGGGAGCTTCGACTAGCGCTGCGAATGAGCAGTTCTTC.